The present entry profiles one TCR beta chain with its context. The antigen remains unidentified. The data are from a study of Ad26.COV2.S vaccination and SARS-CoV-2 variants. Study-level findings and limits: Vaccine recipients posted higher spike-specific TCR breadth than their placebo counterparts. Researchers reported similar non-spike TCR breadth in vaccine and placebo recipients.

Germline V gene lookup returns CDR1 SGHRS and CDR2 YFSETQ. Trimming pared 4 bases from V and 6 bases from J, leaving 16 bases between. This CDR3 has 14 residues. Indicated treatment: over 15 received Ad26.COV2.S at low or high dose, single or two shots; five or six received placebo; per-sample allocation not given. Following the first vaccine or placebo injection, samples were taken on day 63. Expression of Wuhan-strain SARS-CoV-2 spike came from the Ad26 vector that formed the vaccine. Produced via immunoSEQ multiplex PCR; TCRdb's table is partial and in-frame only. The sample consists of about 410,000 clones, roughly 90% of them appearing once.

The receptor's source is a person aged 18-60 years who received the Ad26.COV2.S COVID-19 vaccine or a placebo. The chain employs TRBV5-1 and TRBJ1-1; no clear D gene. Source: peripheral blood, taken in a trial of Ad26.COV2.S vaccine versus placebo. The CDR3 DNA reads TGCGCCAGCAGCGCCGCCGGGGAAGACGCTGAAGCTTTCTTT. It codes for CASSAAGEDAEAFF.